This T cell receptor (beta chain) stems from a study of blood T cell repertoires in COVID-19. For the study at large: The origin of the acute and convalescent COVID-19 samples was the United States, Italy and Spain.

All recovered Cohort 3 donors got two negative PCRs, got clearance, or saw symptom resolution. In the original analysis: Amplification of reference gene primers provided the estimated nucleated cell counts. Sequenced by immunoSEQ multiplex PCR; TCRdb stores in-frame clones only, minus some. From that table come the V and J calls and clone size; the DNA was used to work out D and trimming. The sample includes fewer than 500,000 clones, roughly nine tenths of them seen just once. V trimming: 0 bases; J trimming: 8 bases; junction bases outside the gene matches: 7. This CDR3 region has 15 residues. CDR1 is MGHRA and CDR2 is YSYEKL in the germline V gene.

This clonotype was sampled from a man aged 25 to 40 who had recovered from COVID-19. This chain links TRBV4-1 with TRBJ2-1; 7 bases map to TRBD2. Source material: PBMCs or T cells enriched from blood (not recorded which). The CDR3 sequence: CASSQDLFGGDEQFF. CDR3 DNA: TGCGCCAGCAGCCAAGATCTTTTTGGGGGGGATGAGCAGTTCTTC.